The 3 T cell receptor beta chains reported below all come from one sample, sequenced in a study of blood T cells in healthy people across ages. With a J-beta primer mix and a sample-barcoded 5' primer, a second PCR ran roughly 6 to 12 cycles. TCRdb re-called the 5' RACE reads with MiXCR, one entry per CDR3 protein. The sample lists around 800,000 distinct CDR3 sequences; under 80% were seen once. The sequenced material came from blood. These receptors were taken from a man aged 25-45 years in good health.

The V gene is TRBV20-1, the J gene TRBJ2-1, with TRBD2 matching 8 bases. The CDR3 runs to 15 residues. From germline, CDR1 is DFQATT and CDR2 SNEGSKA (reference sequence). The trim removed 3 bases at V and 5 bases at J, leaving 9 bases unmatched. CDR3 in amino acids: CSASAIAGPHNEQFF. CDR3 nucleotide sequence: TGCAGTGCTAGTGCGATAGCGGGGCCACACAATGAGCAGTTCTTC.

There are a few counts of this clonotype. The rearrangement links TRBV2 to TRBJ2-1; D gene unclear. The CDR3 is made up of 12 amino acids. Per germline, CDR1 SNHLY and CDR2 FYNNEI. The V end was cut by 6 bases, the J end by 1 base, with 4 bases between. The CDR3 loop reads CASRLSYNEQFF. The DNA of the CDR3 is TGTGCCAGCAGGCTTTCCTACAATGAGCAGTTCTTC.

The chain couples TRBV12-3 or TRBV12-4 to TRBJ2-2, with unresolved D. This CDR3 is 10 amino acids long. Trimming removed 8 bases from V and 9 bases from J, with 7 bases in between. The CDR3 region is CASLGRELFF. The CDR3 nucleotides read TGTGCCAGCCTCGGCCGGGAGCTGTTTTTT.